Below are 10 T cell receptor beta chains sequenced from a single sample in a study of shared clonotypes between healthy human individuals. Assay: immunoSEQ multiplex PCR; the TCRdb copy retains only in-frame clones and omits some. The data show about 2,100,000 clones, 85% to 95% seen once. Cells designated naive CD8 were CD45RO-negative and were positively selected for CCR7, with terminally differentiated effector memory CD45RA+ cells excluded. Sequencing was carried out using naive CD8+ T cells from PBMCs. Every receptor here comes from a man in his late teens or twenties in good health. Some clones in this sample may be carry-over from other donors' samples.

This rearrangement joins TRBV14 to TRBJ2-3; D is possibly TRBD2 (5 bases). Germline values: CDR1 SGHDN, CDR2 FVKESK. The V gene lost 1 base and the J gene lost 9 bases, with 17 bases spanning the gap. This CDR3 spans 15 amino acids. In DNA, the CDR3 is TGTGCCAGCAGCCAAGTTGGGCCGGGGTTAGCGACGCAGTATTTT. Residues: CASSQVGPGLATQYF.

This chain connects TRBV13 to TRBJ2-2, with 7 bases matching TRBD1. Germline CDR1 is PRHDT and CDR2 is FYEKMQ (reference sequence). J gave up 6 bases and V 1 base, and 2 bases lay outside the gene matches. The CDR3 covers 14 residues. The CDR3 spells CASSLVQGAGELFF. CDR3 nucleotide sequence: TGTGCCAGCAGCTTAGTTCAGGGGGCCGGGGAGCTGTTTTTT.

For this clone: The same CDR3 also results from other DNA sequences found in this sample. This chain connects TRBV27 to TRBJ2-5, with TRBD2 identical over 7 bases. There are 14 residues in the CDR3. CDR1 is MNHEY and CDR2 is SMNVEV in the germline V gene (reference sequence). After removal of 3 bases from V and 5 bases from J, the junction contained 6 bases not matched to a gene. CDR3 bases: TGTGCCAGCAGTTTTCGACTAGCCGGGGAGACCCAGTACTTC. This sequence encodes CASSFRLAGETQYF.

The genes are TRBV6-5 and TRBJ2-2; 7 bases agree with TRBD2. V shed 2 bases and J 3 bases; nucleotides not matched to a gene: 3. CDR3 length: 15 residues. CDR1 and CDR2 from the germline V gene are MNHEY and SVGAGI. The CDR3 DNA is TGTGCCAGCAGTTACGCTAGCGGATACACCGGGGAGCTGTTTTTT. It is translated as CASSYASGYTGELFF.

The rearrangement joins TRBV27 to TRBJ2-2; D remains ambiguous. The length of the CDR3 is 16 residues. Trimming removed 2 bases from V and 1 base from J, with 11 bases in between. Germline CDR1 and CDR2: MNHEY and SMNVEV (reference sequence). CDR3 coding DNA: TGTGCCAGCAGTTTACTACAACCGCGGAACACCGGGGAGCTGTTTTTT. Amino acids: CASSLLQPRNTGELFF.

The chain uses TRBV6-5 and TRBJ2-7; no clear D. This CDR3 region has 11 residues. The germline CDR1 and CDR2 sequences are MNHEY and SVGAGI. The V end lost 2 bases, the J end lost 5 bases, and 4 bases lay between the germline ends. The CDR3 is CASSYAHEQYF. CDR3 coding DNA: TGTGCCAGCAGTTACGCCCACGAGCAGTACTTC.

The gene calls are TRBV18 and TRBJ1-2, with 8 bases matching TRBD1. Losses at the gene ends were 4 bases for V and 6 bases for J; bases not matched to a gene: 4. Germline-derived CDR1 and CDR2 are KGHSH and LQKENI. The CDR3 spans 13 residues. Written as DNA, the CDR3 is TGTGCCAGCTCACGGACAGGGAATGATGGCTACACCTTC. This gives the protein CASSRTGNDGYTF.

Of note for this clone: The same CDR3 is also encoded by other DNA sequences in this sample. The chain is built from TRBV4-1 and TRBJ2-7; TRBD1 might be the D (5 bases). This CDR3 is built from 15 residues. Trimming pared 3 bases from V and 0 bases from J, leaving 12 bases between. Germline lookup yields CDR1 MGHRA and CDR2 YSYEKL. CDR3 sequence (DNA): TGCGCCAGCAGCCAGGGATCGCAGGGCTCCTACGAGCAGTACTTC. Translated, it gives CASSQGSQGSYEQYF.

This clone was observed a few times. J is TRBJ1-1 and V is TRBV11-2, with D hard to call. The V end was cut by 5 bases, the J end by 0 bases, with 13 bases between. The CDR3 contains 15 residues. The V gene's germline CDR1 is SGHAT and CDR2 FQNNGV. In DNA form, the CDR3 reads TGTGCCAGCAGCCGGACGGACTACATGAACACTGAAGCTTTCTTT. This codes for CASSRTDYMNTEAFF.

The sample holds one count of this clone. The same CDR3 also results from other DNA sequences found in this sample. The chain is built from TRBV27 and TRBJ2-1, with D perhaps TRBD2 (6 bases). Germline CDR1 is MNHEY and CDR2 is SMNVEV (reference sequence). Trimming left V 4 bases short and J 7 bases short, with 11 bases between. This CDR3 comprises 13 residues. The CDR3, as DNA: TGTGCCAGCAGTTCCGGGACTCTTAATGAGCAGTTCTTC. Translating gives CASSSGTLNEQFF.